Shown below are 32 T cell receptor beta chains from a single sample sequenced in a study of blood T cell repertoires in COVID-19. The table came from immunoSEQ multiplex PCR; TCRdb's copy has only in-frame clones and leaves some out. The sample shows roughly 180,000 clones, approximately 80% of them seen only once. Source material: peripheral blood. These receptors originate from a woman in her thirties or forties with COVID-19, enrolled during active disease.

The V call is TRBV27, the J call TRBJ2-5; maybe TRBD1 (5 bases). Germline CDR1 and CDR2: MNHEY and SMNVEV (reference sequence). V shed 5 bases and J shed 0 bases, with 19 bases lying between them. The length of the CDR3 is 17 residues. The CDR3 here is CASSVRPGSGYQETQYF. The CDR3 bases are TGTGCCAGCAGTGTAAGACCAGGGTCTGGGTACCAAGAGACCCAGTACTTC.

This clone was seen a few times. The genes are TRBV11-2 and TRBJ1-1, with D possibly matching TRBD1 (6 bases). There are 14 residues in the CDR3. The germline V gene encodes CDR1 SGHAT and CDR2 FQNNGV. Trimming cost V 5 bases and J 0 bases, with 10 bases left between them. CDR3 in amino acids: CASSLGQMNTEAFF. The CDR3 bases are TGTGCCAGCAGCCTAGGACAGATGAACACTGAAGCTTTCTTT. The entire variable domain, with the rest obtained from reference TRBV11-2 and TRBJ1-1, is as follows: EAGVAQSPRYKIIEKRQSVAFWCNPISGHATLYWYQQILGQGPKLLIQFQNNGVVDDSQLPKDRFSAERLKGVDSTLKIQPAKLEDSAVYLCASSLGQMNTEAFFGQGTRLTVV.

This clone was recorded a few times. The CDR3 sequence is CSVESGRREQFF. The DNA of the CDR3 is TGCAGCGTTGAATCAGGGCGGCGGGAGCAGTTCTTC. The chain joins TRBV29-1 to TRBJ2-1, with a weak D call TRBD1 (5 bases). V lost 2 bases and J lost 10, with 12 bases in between. The germline V gene has CDR1 SQVTM and CDR2 ANQGSEA. CDR3 length equals 12 residues.

This chain links TRBV5-1 with TRBJ2-7; 8 bases agree with TRBD2. From germline, CDR1 is SGHRS and CDR2 YFSETQ. The CDR3 runs 16 residues. The V segment lost 0 bases and the J segment 3 bases; nucleotides outside the gene matches: 8. The CDR3: CASSLVRTSSNYEQYF. The CDR3 DNA reads TGCGCCAGCAGCTTGGTGCGGACTAGCTCAAACTACGAGCAGTACTTC.

The rearrangement uses TRBV5-1 and TRBJ1-1; 9 bases are shared with TRBD1. The CDR3 consists of 15 residues. Germline trimming cut 1 base from V and 0 bases from J; bases unmatched to any gene: 1. Germline assignment: CDR1 SGHRS and CDR2 YFSETQ. CDR3: CASSLTGGLNTEAFF. CDR3 coding DNA: TGCGCCAGCAGCTTGACAGGGGGCCTGAACACTGAAGCTTTCTTT.

CDR3 bases: TGTGCCAGCAGTAATGTGGGCGTGCCCCAGCATTTT. Translating it yields CASSNVGVPQHF. This chain links TRBV6-5 with TRBJ1-5; D not certain. In germline, CDR1 is MNHEY, CDR2 SVGAGI. V was pared by 5 bases and J by 9 bases, with 11 bases between. CDR3 length equals 12 residues.

V is TRBV6-6 and J is TRBJ2-2; D possibly corresponds to TRBD1 (5 bases). This CDR3 comprises 16 residues. Germline lookup yields CDR1 MNHNY and CDR2 SVGAGI (reference sequence). V was shortened by 6 bases and J by 2 bases, with 16 bases between the two germline ends. CDR3 in amino acids: CASSLNRQSNTGELFF. DNA for the CDR3: TGTGCCAGCAGCCTTAACCGACAGTCCAACACCGGGGAGCTGTTTTTT.

The table lists this clone with a few counts. CDR3 protein: CAIQGGEGQPQHF. CDR3 in DNA: TGCGCCATCCAAGGGGGGGAAGGGCAGCCCCAGCATTTT. J is TRBJ1-5 and V is TRBV10-1; a weak D match, TRBD1 (6 bases). The length of the CDR3 is 13 residues. Germline assignment: CDR1 WNHNN and CDR2 SYGVQD (reference sequence). V was cut by 10 bases and J by 7 bases, with 17 bases left in between.

This clone was recorded at least ten times. The chain recombines TRBV4-1 with TRBJ1-2, with 9 bases matching TRBD1. The CDR3 has 14 amino acids. Germline lookup yields CDR1 MGHRA and CDR2 YSYEKL. The J segment lost 8 bases and the V segment lost 5 bases, leaving 9 bases of the junction unmatched. The CDR3: CASSRTGEMGGYTF. The DNA of the CDR3 is TGCGCCAGCAGCAGGACAGGGGAAATGGGGGGCTACACCTTC.

The rearrangement joins TRBV6-1 to TRBJ2-7, with D unclear. Germline CDR1 is MNHNS and CDR2 is SASEGT. CDR3 length equals 14 residues. With 2 bases removed from V and 2 bases from J, the gap between germline ends came to 10 bases. The CDR3 loop reads CASSETVRPYEQYV. CDR3 nucleotide sequence: TGTGCCAGCAGTGAAACTGTGCGTCCCTACGAGCAGTACGTC.

This chain connects TRBV24-1 to TRBJ2-1, with 13 positions matching TRBD2. Trimming took 5 bases from V and 7 from J; bases not matched to a gene: 7. The CDR3 is 16 residues long. CDR1 is KGHDR and CDR2 is SFDVKD in the germline V gene. DNA of the CDR3: TGTGCCACCAGTGTTACGACTAGCGGGGGGTTAAATGAGCAGTTCTTC. This gives the protein CATSVTTSGGLNEQFF.

There are a few counts of this clone. The chain combines TRBV18 with TRBJ2-2; 8 nucleotides agree with TRBD1. Germline CDR1 KGHSH, CDR2 LQKENI. The CDR3 loop spans 15 amino acids. V was clipped by 4 bases and J by 3 bases; unmatched bases: 4. DNA of the CDR3: TGTGCCAGCTCACTGAACAGGGGGGACACCGGGGAGCTGTTTTTT. This encodes CASSLNRGDTGELFF.

The chain couples TRBV28 to TRBJ2-2; 9 bases agree with TRBD1. This CDR3 is built from 13 residues. Trimming took 8 bases from V and 7 from J; bases not matched to a gene: 5. The germline gives CDR1 MDHEN, CDR2 SYDVKM. The CDR3 loop is CASRDRAIGELFF. CDR3 coding DNA: TGTGCCAGCCGGGACAGGGCTATCGGGGAGCTGTTTTTT.

The sample holds many counts of this clone. This chain links TRBV19 with TRBJ1-5; D is unresolved. CDR3 length: 14 residues. Germline lookup yields CDR1 LNHDA and CDR2 SQIVND (reference sequence). Trimming shortened V by 6 bases and J by 8 bases, and 17 bases separated the two germline ends. The CDR3 DNA follows: TGTGCCAGTAGCCTTGGGGAGCCAAGGGAGCCCCAGCATTTT. This gives the protein CASSLGEPREPQHF.

The chain is built from TRBV7-6 and TRBJ2-1; 9 nucleotides align to TRBD1. This CDR3 spans 17 amino acids. Per germline, CDR1 SGHVS and CDR2 FNYEAQ. V gave up 5 bases and J gave up 0 bases; unmatched junction bases: 8. The CDR3 DNA reads TGTGCCAGCAGCAAGACTCCGGGACAGGGCTCCTACAATGAGCAGTTCTTC. This translates into CASSKTPGQGSYNEQFF.

Concerning this clone itself: The sample contains more than one DNA sequence encoding this CDR3. The chain links TRBV30 to TRBJ1-6; D is undetermined. V was clipped by 0 bases and J by 0 bases, with 6 bases between them. Germline V CDR1 and CDR2: GTSNPN, SVGIG (reference sequence). There are 15 residues in the CDR3. CDR3 DNA sequence: TGTGCCTGGAGTGTAGCTAGCTCCTATAATTCACCCCTCCACTTT. Encoded protein: CAWSVASSYNSPLHF.

This clone was seen a single time. The CDR3 sequence: CASSLPGLNTGELFF. Written as DNA, the CDR3 is TGTGCCAGCAGTTTGCCGGGATTGAACACCGGGGAGCTGTTTTTT. The chain employs TRBV28 and TRBJ2-2; D is possibly TRBD2 (5 bases). Germline assignment: CDR1 MDHEN and CDR2 SYDVKM. V lost 3 bases and J lost 1, with 9 bases in between. The CDR3 has 15 amino acids.

The chain links TRBV5-1 to TRBJ2-3, with D uncertain. Germline V lookup: CDR1 SGHRS, CDR2 YFSETQ. The CDR3 extends over 15 amino acids. Trimming pared 4 bases from V and 1 base from J, leaving 13 bases between. CDR3 in amino acids: CASSPGLVGTDTQYF. The CDR3 bases are TGCGCCAGCAGCCCGGGTCTCGTGGGCACAGATACGCAGTATTTT.

This chain joins TRBV9 and TRBJ1-2; D might be TRBD1 (5 bases). Germline CDR1 is SGDLS and CDR2 is YYNGEE. CDR3 length: 13 amino acids. Between the trimmed V and J ends, which lost 5 bases and 8 bases, there was a span of 16 bases. The CDR3 sequence is CASSSPGPGGYTF. The CDR3 DNA reads TGTGCCAGCAGTTCACCGGGTCCAGGGGGCTACACCTTC.

The gene calls are TRBV10-1 and TRBJ2-1, with D possibly TRBD2 on 5 matching bases. Germline assignment: CDR1 WNHNN and CDR2 SYGVQD (reference sequence). The CDR3 runs to 15 residues. V shed 4 bases and J shed 8 bases, with 18 bases lying between them. CDR3 nucleotides: TGCGCCAGCAGTGCGGGATCCCGAATGGTTGATGAGCAGTTCTTC. As protein: CASSAGSRMVDEQFF.

This rearrangement joins TRBV7-3 to TRBJ2-1; 9 bases agree with TRBD1. The CDR3 is 14 amino acids. J gave up 7 bases and V 5 bases, and 6 bases lay outside the gene matches. The germline V gene encodes CDR1 SGHTA and CDR2 FQGTGA. CDR3 sequence reads: CASSPTGGLNEQFF. Written as DNA, the CDR3 is TGTGCCAGCAGCCCGACAGGGGGGTTAAATGAGCAGTTCTTC.

The rearrangement links TRBV13 to TRBJ2-1, with TRBD1 as a possible D gene (7 bases). CDR3 length: 14 residues. V lost 3 bases and J 5 bases, leaving 11 bases between the germline ends. The germline V gene has CDR1 PRHDT and CDR2 FYEKMQ (reference sequence). CDR3: CASSFQGGNNEQFF. In DNA form, the CDR3 reads TGTGCCAGCAGCTTCCAGGGGGGTAACAATGAGCAGTTCTTC.

This sequence joins TRBV28 and TRBJ2-1; unclear D gene. V was pared by 8 bases and J by 0 bases, with 11 bases between. This CDR3 region has 14 residues. The germline V gene encodes CDR1 MDHEN and CDR2 SYDVKM. The chain's CDR3 is CASGPLSSYNEQFF. The CDR3 nucleotides read TGTGCCAGCGGTCCTTTGAGCTCCTACAATGAGCAGTTCTTC.

The chain couples TRBV7-8 to TRBJ2-3; 7 bases map to TRBD2. In germline, CDR1 is SGHVS, CDR2 FQNEAQ. The CDR3 totals 15 residues. Losses at the gene ends were 3 bases for V and 2 bases for J; bases not matched to a gene: 5. CDR3 residues: CASSFGGLSTDTQYF. The CDR3 bases are TGTGCCAGCAGCTTTGGGGGACTATCCACAGATACGCAGTATTTT.

The chain joins TRBV6-1 to TRBJ2-7; 13 nucleotides agree with TRBD2. CDR1 and CDR2 (germline): MNHNS, SASEGT. Trimming removed 4 bases from V and 6 bases from J; junction bases left unmatched: 21. This CDR3 is 20 amino acids long. CDR3 nucleotides: TGTGCCAGCAGTGGCCCTAACACCAGGGATTCGGGACTAGCGGGGTCCGAGCAGTACTTC. It encodes CASSGPNTRDSGLAGSEQYF.

The rearrangement joins TRBV5-1 to TRBJ1-1; D is uncertain. V dropped 0 bases and J dropped 4 bases, with 13 bases sitting between them. In germline, CDR1 is SGHRS, CDR2 YFSETQ. This CDR3 is built from 15 residues. This CDR3 reads CASSLEGGTGTEAFF. As DNA, the CDR3 is TGCGCCAGCAGCTTGGAAGGTGGTACGGGCACTGAAGCTTTCTTT. Using reference TRBV5-1 and TRBJ1-1 for the parts outside the CDR3, the full variable domain is KAGVTQTPRYLIKTRGQQVTLSCSPISGHRSVSWYQQTPGQGLQFLFEYFSETQRNKGNFPGRFSGRQFSNSRSEMNVSTLELGDSALYLCASSLEGGTGTEAFFGQGTRLTVV.

V is TRBV28 and J is TRBJ2-2, with D tentatively TRBD1 (6 bases). The germline V and J ends were trimmed by 7 bases and 6 bases, with 21 bases remaining between them. The CDR3 runs to 16 residues. CDR1 and CDR2 from the germline V gene are MDHEN and SYDVKM. CDR3 protein: CASIPVGDTRAGELFF. The CDR3 DNA is TGTGCCAGCATCCCCGTAGGGGACACCCGGGCCGGGGAGCTGTTTTTT.

The genes are TRBV14 and TRBJ2-7, with D maybe TRBD1 (5 bases). Trimming removed 1 base from V and 2 bases from J, with 12 bases in between. The CDR3 is 15 residues long. Looked up from germline, CDR1 is SGHDN and CDR2 is FVKESK. The CDR3 sequence: CASSQAARATYEQYF. Written as DNA, the CDR3 is TGTGCCAGCAGCCAAGCTGCCAGGGCGACCTACGAGCAGTACTTC.

V is TRBV30 and J is TRBJ1-4, with 8 bases fitting TRBD1. The CDR3 spans 15 residues. The germline V gene encodes CDR1 GTSNPN and CDR2 SVGIG (reference sequence). Trimming at V came to 3 bases and at J to 7 bases, leaving 10 bases not matched to a gene. CDR3: CAWSLGQGGSEKLFF. Here the CDR3 DNA reads TGTGCCTGGAGCCTAGGACAGGGCGGGAGTGAAAAACTGTTTTTT.

This clone was found a few times. The chain carries TRBV27 and TRBJ2-2, with TRBD2 matching over 10 bases. The CDR3 loop spans 15 amino acids. The V gene end was trimmed by 5 bases and the J gene end by 2 bases; junction bases not matched to a gene: 2. Germline V gives CDR1 MNHEY, CDR2 SMNVEV (reference sequence). CDR3 protein: CASSERGGNTGELFF. The CDR3 DNA reads as TGTGCCAGCAGTGAGCGGGGGGGAAACACCGGGGAGCTGTTTTTT.

The chain couples TRBV5-4 to TRBJ2-7; 12 bases fit TRBD2. The V gene end was trimmed by 4 bases and the J gene end by 4 bases; junction bases not matched to a gene: 3. From germline, CDR1 is SGHNT and CDR2 YYREEE (reference sequence). CDR3 length: 14 residues. In nucleotides, the CDR3 is TGTGCCAGCAGCACCGGACTAGCGGGGTACGAGCAGTACGTC. Amino acids: CASSTGLAGYEQYV.

The J gene is TRBJ1-3, the V gene TRBV28, with D unclear. The CDR3 contains 15 residues. V shed 7 bases and J shed 0 bases, with 13 bases lying between them. Per germline, CDR1 MDHEN and CDR2 SYDVKM. CDR3 bases: TGTGCCAGCACCGACATCCCATTCTCTGGAAACACCATATATTTT. This codes for CASTDIPFSGNTIYF.